The T cell receptor (beta chain) described here comes from a study of CD4 and CD8 cells across lung adenocarcinoma regions. The CDR3 is 14 amino acids. Germline lookup yields CDR1 MNHNS and CDR2 SASEGT. A word on this clonotype: One end of the junction fails to match germline, which may point to a read error.

TCRdb itself ran the PCR reads through MiXCR, one entry per CDR3 protein. The sample includes some 10,000 distinct CDR3 sequences, about half seen only once; the top ten take approximately 17%. This TCR was sampled from a male donor with lung adenocarcinoma. The CD4 and CD8 labels of this study may be unreliable. The genes are TRBV6-1 and TRBJ2-5; the match to TRBD1 covers 7 bases. Input material: CD4+ T cells from the margin of a lung tumor. The CDR3 protein is CASSARTGADTQYF. The CDR3 DNA follows: TGTGCCAGCAGCGCACGCACAGGGGCCGATACGCAGTACTTT.